Presented here are 15 T cell receptor beta chains from one specimen sequenced in a study of blood T cell repertoires in COVID-19. Repertoires were generated with immunoSEQ multiplex PCR, while TCRdb's copy carries only in-frame clones and drops some. Of hundreds of thousands of clones in the sample, around 81% were seen once. Sequencing used PBMCs or T cells enriched from blood (not recorded which). Source of these receptors: a man aged 30 to 45 with acute COVID-19.

The chain combines TRBV5-6 with TRBJ2-5, with D hard to call. V was pared by 0 bases and J by 5 bases, with 11 bases between. The CDR3 consists of 14 residues. Germline CDR1 is SGHDT and CDR2 is YYEEEE. CDR3 sequence reads: CASSLVGPAETQYF. The DNA for the CDR3 is TGTGCCAGCAGCTTGGTGGGCCCGGCGGAGACCCAGTACTTC.

The CDR3 coding sequence is TGTGCCAGCAGACCCAGGGGAGGGAAGTATGTTGGCTACACCTTC. It encodes CASRPRGGKYVGYTF. This chain uses TRBV27 with TRBJ1-2; weak D call: TRBD1 (6 bases). V was cut by 6 bases and J by 7 bases, with 21 bases left in between. Germline V lookup: CDR1 MNHEY, CDR2 SMNVEV (reference sequence). CDR3 length equals 15 residues.

The J gene is TRBJ1-1, the V gene TRBV20-1; tentative D call: TRBD1 (6 bases). In germline, CDR1 is DFQATT, CDR2 SNEGSKA (reference sequence). Trimming stripped 4 bases from V and 8 bases from J, with 11 bases between. The CDR3 loop spans 11 amino acids. In DNA, the CDR3 is TGCAGTGCTACTCCGGGACAAGAAGCTTTCTTT. It codes for CSATPGQEAFF.

The genes are TRBV19 and TRBJ1-6, with D unresolved. The CDR3 length is 14 residues. Per the germline V gene, CDR1 is LNHDA and CDR2 is SQIVND (reference sequence). V was pared by 8 bases and J by 0 bases, with 8 bases between. CDR3 sequence: CASSLSSYNSPLHF. The DNA of the CDR3 is TGTGCCAGTTCCCTAAGCTCCTATAATTCACCCCTCCACTTT.

The genes are TRBV11-1 and TRBJ1-2, with D possibly matching TRBD1 (6 bases). Trimming removed 5 bases at V and 6 bases at J, with 16 bases between. This CDR3 spans 14 amino acids. The V gene's germline CDR1 is SGHAT and CDR2 FQDESV (reference sequence). The CDR3 nucleotides read TGTGCCAGCAGCCCAGGACAGAGGAAGGATGGCTACACCTTC. Translated: CASSPGQRKDGYTF.

The chain links TRBV7-9 to TRBJ2-7, with TRBD1 identical over 9 bases. CDR1 SEHNR and CDR2 FQNEAQ come from the germline V gene (reference sequence). CDR3 size: 15 residues. Unmatched junction bases numbered 8, after V lost 2 bases and J lost 6 bases. DNA of the CDR3: TGTGCCAGCAGCTTATGGGACAGGGAAGATTTCGAGCAGTACTTC. It encodes CASSLWDREDFEQYF. Complete variable domain (other parts from reference TRBV7-9 and TRBJ2-7): DTGVSQNPRHKITKRGQNVTFRCDPISEHNRLYWYRQTLGQGPEFLTYFQNEAQLEKSRLLSDRFSAERPKGSFSTLEIQRTEQGDSAMYLCASSLWDREDFEQYFGPGTRLTVT.

The gene calls are TRBV9 and TRBJ2-1, with D possibly being TRBD1 (5 bases). V lost 0 bases, J lost 0 bases, and 7 bases lay in between. The CDR3 is made up of 15 amino acids. Germline V gene lookup returns CDR1 SGDLS and CDR2 YYNGEE. The CDR3 sequence is CASSVGTNSYNEQFF. In nucleotides, the CDR3 is TGTGCCAGCAGCGTAGGGACAAACTCCTACAATGAGCAGTTCTTC.

V gene TRBV29-1 combines with J gene TRBJ2-5; the D is unclear. The CDR3 has 11 residues. Germline values: CDR1 SQVTM, CDR2 ANQGSEA. V lost 5 bases to trimming and J lost 4 bases, with 8 bases between them. The CDR3 reads CSVLAVETQYF. CDR3 DNA: TGCAGCGTTCTGGCAGTAGAGACCCAGTACTTC. Complete variable domain (other parts from reference TRBV29-1 and TRBJ2-5): SAVISQKPSRDICQRGTSLTIQCQVDSQVTMMFWYRQQPGQSLTLIATANQGSEATYESGFVIDKFPISRPNLTFSTLTVSNMSPEDSSIYLCSVLAVETQYFGPGTRLLVL.

J is TRBJ1-1 and V is TRBV28, with 7 bases identical to TRBD1. Germline lookup yields CDR1 MDHEN and CDR2 SYDVKM. V gave up 8 bases and J gave up 3 bases; unmatched junction bases: 6. The CDR3 runs to 13 residues. Here the CDR3 reads CASGDSSYTEAFF. The CDR3 coding sequence is TGTGCCAGCGGGGACAGTAGCTACACTGAAGCTTTCTTT.

This chain joins TRBV12-3 or TRBV12-4 and TRBJ1-2; D uncertain. Trimming took off 8 bases at V and 8 bases at J, with 15 bases between the two ends. This CDR3 is 12 amino acids long. CDR3 sequence reads: CASGKLFEGYTF. The CDR3 DNA reads TGTGCCAGCGGTAAGCTTTTTGAAGGCTACACCTTC.

As for this clone: Since a much larger clone is just one base distant, this may be a read error. Other DNA sequences in this sample translate to the same CDR3. This chain joins TRBV19 and TRBJ2-7; 7 bases align to TRBD1. Trimming cost V 5 bases and J 3 bases; bases outside gene matches: 1. This CDR3 is built from 12 residues. Germline V CDR1 and CDR2: LNHDA, SQIVND (reference sequence). The CDR3 region has the DNA TGTGCCAGTAGTCGGGACAGCTACGAGCAGTACTTC. This gives the protein CASSRDSYEQYF.

The rearrangement links TRBV6-1 to TRBJ2-3; D is unresolved. In germline, CDR1 is MNHNS, CDR2 SASEGT. Trimming removed 2 bases from V and 2 bases from J, with 8 bases in between. This CDR3 has 14 residues. The CDR3 region is CASSESGLTDTQYF. The DNA for the CDR3 is TGTGCCAGCAGTGAATCTGGGCTCACAGATACGCAGTATTTT.

The rearrangement links TRBV5-5 to TRBJ2-2, with D tentatively TRBD2 (7 bases). V was cut by 4 bases and J by 3 bases, with 13 bases left in between. This CDR3 comprises 15 residues. The V gene's germline CDR1 is SGHKS and CDR2 YYEKEE (reference sequence). CDR3 sequence reads: CASSDRGADTGELFF. Written as DNA, the CDR3 is TGTGCCAGCAGCGATCGGGGGGCCGACACCGGGGAGCTGTTTTTT.

This rearrangement joins TRBV2 to TRBJ2-5; TRBD2 matches 11 bases. V trimming: 3 bases; J trimming: 5 bases; junction bases outside the gene matches: 11. The CDR3 runs 17 residues. CDR1 and CDR2 from the germline V gene are SNHLY and FYNNEI. In DNA, the CDR3 is TGTGCCAGCAGTGACCTACTAGCGGGGGACTCCGGGGAGACCCAGTACTTC. Its translation: CASSDLLAGDSGETQYF.

V and J are TRBV6-6 and TRBJ1-3, with D unresolved. There are 14 residues in the CDR3. The germline CDR1 and CDR2 sequences are MNHNY and SVGAGI (reference sequence). Trimming shortened V by 6 bases and J by 1 base, and 10 bases separated the two germline ends. The CDR3 region has the DNA TGTGCCAGCAGCCACGAGCTATCTGGAAACACCATATATTTT. Amino acids: CASSHELSGNTIYF.